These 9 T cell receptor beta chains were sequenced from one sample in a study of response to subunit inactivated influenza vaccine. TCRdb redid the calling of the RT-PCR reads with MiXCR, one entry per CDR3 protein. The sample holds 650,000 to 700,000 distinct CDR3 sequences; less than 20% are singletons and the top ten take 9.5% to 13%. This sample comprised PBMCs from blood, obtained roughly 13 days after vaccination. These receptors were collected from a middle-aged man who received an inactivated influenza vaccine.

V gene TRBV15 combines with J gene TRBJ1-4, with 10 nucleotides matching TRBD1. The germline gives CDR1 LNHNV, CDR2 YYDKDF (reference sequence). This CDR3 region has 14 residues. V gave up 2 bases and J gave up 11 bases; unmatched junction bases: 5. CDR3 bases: TGTGCCACCAGCAGAATAGGACAGGGGGTTAAACTGTTTTTT. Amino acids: CATSRIGQGVKLFF.

The chain's CDR3 is CASSLGTLAGRVLTEAFF. Written as DNA, the CDR3 is TGCGCCAGCAGCTTGGGCACGTTAGCAGGGAGGGTTCTCACTGAAGCTTTCTTT. V and J are TRBV5-1 and TRBJ1-1; TRBD1 is a possible D gene (5 bases). CDR1 and CDR2 from the germline V gene are SGHRS and YFSETQ. The CDR3 is 18 amino acids. Between the trimmed V and J ends, which lost 0 bases and 4 bases, there was a span of 22 bases.

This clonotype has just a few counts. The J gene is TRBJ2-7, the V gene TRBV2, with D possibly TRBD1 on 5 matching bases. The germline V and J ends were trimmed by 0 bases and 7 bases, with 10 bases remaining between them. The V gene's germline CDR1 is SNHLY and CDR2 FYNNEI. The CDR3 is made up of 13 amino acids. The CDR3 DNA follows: TGTGCCAGCAGTGAAGCCAGGGTAGGGGAGCAGTACTTC. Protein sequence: CASSEARVGEQYF.

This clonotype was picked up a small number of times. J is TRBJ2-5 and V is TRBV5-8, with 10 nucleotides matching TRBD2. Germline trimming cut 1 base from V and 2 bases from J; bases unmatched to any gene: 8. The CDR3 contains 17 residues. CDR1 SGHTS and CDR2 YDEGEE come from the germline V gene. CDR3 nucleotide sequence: TGTGCCAGCAGCTTGTCAACCGGGACTAGCGCGCAAGAGACCCAGTACTTC. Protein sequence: CASSLSTGTSAQETQYF.

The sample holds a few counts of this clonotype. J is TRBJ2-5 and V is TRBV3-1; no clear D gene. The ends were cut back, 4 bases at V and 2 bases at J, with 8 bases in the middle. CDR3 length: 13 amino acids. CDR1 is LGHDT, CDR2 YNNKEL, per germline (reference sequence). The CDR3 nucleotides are TGTGCCAGCAGCCCTCAGGTACAAGAGACCCAGTACTTC. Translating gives CASSPQVQETQYF.

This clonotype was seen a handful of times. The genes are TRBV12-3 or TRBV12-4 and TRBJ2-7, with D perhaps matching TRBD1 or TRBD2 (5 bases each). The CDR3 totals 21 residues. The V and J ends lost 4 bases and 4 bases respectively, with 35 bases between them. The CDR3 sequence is CASSSQRLRGRGGGSLYEQYF. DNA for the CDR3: TGTGCCAGCAGTTCCCAAAGATTAAGGGGACGGGGCGGCGGTAGCTTGTACGAGCAGTACTTC.

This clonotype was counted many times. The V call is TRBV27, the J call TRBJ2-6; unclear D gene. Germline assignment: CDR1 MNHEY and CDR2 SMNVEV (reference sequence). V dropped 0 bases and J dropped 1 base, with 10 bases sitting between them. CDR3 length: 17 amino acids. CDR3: CASSLSVRVSGANVLTF. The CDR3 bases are TGTGCCAGCAGTTTATCTGTCCGGGTTTCTGGGGCCAACGTCCTGACTTTC. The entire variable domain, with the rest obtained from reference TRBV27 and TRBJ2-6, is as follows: EAQVTQNPRYLITVTGKKLTVTCSQNMNHEYMSWYRQDPGLGLRQIYYSMNVEVTDKGDVPEGYKVSRKEKRNFPLILESPSPNQTSLYFCASSLSVRVSGANVLTFGAGSRLTVL.

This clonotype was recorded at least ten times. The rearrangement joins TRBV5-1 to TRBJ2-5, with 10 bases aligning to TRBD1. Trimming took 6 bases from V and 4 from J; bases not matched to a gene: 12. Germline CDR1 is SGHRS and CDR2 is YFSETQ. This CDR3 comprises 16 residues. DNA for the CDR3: TGCGCCAGCAACCCCTCCAGGACAGGGGGTGCAGAGACCCAGTACTTC. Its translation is CASNPSRTGGAETQYF.

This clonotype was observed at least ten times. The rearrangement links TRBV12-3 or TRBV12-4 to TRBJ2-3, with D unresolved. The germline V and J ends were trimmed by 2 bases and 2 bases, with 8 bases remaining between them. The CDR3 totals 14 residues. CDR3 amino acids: CASSLLPSTDTQYF. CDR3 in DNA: TGTGCCAGCAGTTTATTACCATCCACAGATACGCAGTATTTT.